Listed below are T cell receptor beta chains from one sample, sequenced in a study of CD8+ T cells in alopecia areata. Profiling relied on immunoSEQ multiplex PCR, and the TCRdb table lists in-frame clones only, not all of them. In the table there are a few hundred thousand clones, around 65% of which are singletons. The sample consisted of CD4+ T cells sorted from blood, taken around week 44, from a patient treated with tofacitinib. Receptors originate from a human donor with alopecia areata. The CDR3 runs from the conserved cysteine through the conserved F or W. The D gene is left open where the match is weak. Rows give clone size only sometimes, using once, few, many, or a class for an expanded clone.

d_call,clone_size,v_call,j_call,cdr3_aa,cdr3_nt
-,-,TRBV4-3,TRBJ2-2,CASSLQGHTGELFF,TGCGCCAGCAGCCTCCAGGGGCACACCGGGGAGCTGTTTTTT
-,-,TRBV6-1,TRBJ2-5,CASSEGLRQETQYF,TGTGCCAGCAGTGAAGGACTCAGGCAAGAGACCCAGTACTTC
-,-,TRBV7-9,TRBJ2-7,CASSLVGPGQYF,TGTGCCAGCAGCTTAGTAGGTCCGGGACAGTACTTC
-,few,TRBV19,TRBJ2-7,CASSHPRGYEQYF,TGTGCCAGTAGTCATCCCCGAGGCTACGAGCAGTACTTC
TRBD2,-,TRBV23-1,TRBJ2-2,CASRGLSNTWELFF,TGCGCCAGCAGGGGACTATCGAACACCTGGGAGCTGTTTTTT
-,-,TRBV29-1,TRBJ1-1,CSVKDQGQNTEAFF,TGCAGCGTGAAAGATCAGGGACAGAACACTGAAGCTTTCTTT
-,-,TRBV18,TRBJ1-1,CASSPMTDEAFF,TGTGCCAGCTCACCTATGACAGATGAAGCTTTCTTT
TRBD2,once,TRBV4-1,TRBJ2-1,CASSQRLAGVKEQFF,TGCGCCAGCAGCCAACGTCTAGCGGGGGTAAAGGAGCAGTTCTTC
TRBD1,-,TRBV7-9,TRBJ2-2,CASRTGSGGTGELFF,TGTGCCAGCAGGACGGGCTCAGGGGGCACCGGGGAGCTGTTTTTT
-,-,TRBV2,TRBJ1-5,CASSEFGQPQHF,TGTGCCAGCAGTGAATTCGGGCAGCCCCAGCATTTT
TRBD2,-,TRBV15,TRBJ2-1,CATSRDKGLASNEQFF,TGTGCCACCAGCAGAGATAAGGGACTAGCTTCGAATGAGCAGTTCTTC
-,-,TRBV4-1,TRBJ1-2,CASSHPLRTDRGYGYTF,TGCGCCAGCAGCCACCCCCTACGAACGGACAGAGGGTATGGCTACACCTTC
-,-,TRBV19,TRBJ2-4,CASASRLIQYF,TGTGCCAGTGCGTCTCGGCTCATTCAGTACTTC